These T cell receptor beta chains were read from a single sample in a study of beta chain features in type 1 diabetes. Clones were sequenced by immunoSEQ multiplex PCR, and TCRdb holds only the in-frame ones, with some missing. The sample shows fewer than 900,000 clones, about a sixth of them seen only once. Sequencing input: naive CD4+ T cells from blood. These receptors originate from a woman younger than 30 in good health. CDR3s include the opening cysteine and the closing phenylalanine or tryptophan. A D gene is named only where the DNA matches it firmly. Clone size is given for some rows only: seen once, a few or many times, or a class if the clone is expanded.

NA	NA	TRBV5-1	TRBJ1-1	TGCGCCAGCAGCTTACACAGGTTGAACACTGAAGCTTTCTTT	CASSLHRLNTEAFF
few	TRBD2	TRBV28	TRBJ2-1	TGTGCCAGCAGTTCGACGCGGGAGTCAGATGAGCAGTTCTTC	CASSSTRESDEQFF
few	TRBD2	TRBV27	TRBJ2-1	TGTGCCAGCAGTGTTTTAGGCGGGAGAACCTCCTACAATGAGCAGTTCTTC	CASSVLGGRTSYNEQFF
NA	NA	TRBV4-2	TRBJ2-3	TGTGCCAGCAGCCAATGGGGCGGGCTAAACACAGATACGCAGTATTTT	CASSQWGGLNTDTQYF
few	NA	TRBV5-6	TRBJ2-3	TGTGCCAGCAGCTTCTCCGGGACCGAAGATACGCAGTATTTT	CASSFSGTEDTQYF
few	NA	TRBV20-1	TRBJ2-7	TGCAGTGCTAGAAGGGTATACGAGCAGTACTTC	CSARRVYEQYF
NA	TRBD2	TRBV7-6	TRBJ2-1	TGTGCCAGCAGCTTAGAGGGACTAGCGGGATTCACACCCCACAATGAGCAGTTCTTC	CASSLEGLAGFTPHNEQFF
NA	TRBD2	TRBV7-8	TRBJ2-7	TGTGCCAGCAGCTTAGGACGGACTAGCGGGATCCACGAGCAGTACTTC	CASSLGRTSGIHEQYF
NA	NA	TRBV6-1	TRBJ2-5	TGTGCCAGCAGTGAGTCAGGGCGAGAGACCCAGTACTTC	CASSESGRETQYF
NA	NA	TRBV4-2	TRBJ2-3	TGTGCCAGCAGACTCCGGACGGGCCGCACAGATACGCAGTATTTT	CASRLRTGRTDTQYF